This is a list of T cell receptor beta chains from one sample in a study of technical replicates of blood from several donors. Assay: immunoSEQ multiplex PCR; the TCRdb copy retains only in-frame clones and omits some. The sample lists roughly 40,000 clones; 96% were seen once. The material sequenced was T cells isolated from PBMCs. These receptors were collected from a human donor in good health. Each CDR3 is given with its conserved first and last residue. A D gene is named only where the DNA matches it firmly. Rows may omit the clone size; those that give it use once, few, many or a size class.

d_call j_call clone_size v_call cdr3_nt cdr3_aa
- TRBJ1-1 - TRBV4-1 TGCGCCAGCAGCCCCCCGGGGGGGCCTTACGAAGCTTTCTTT CASSPPGGPYEAFF
- TRBJ2-7 - TRBV15 TGTGCCACCAGCAGAGGCCAGGCCTCCTACGAGCAGTACTTC CATSRGQASYEQYF
- TRBJ2-3 - TRBV6-6 TGTGCCAGCCGTGGGAGTAAAGCAGATACGCAGTATTTT CASRGSKADTQYF
- TRBJ1-5 - TRBV28 TGTGCCAGCAGTCCCTATGGCAATCAGCCCCAGCATTTT CASSPYGNQPQHF
TRBD2 TRBJ2-3 - TRBV29-1 TGCAGCGTTGTCGGACTAGCGGGATCTAGCACAGATACGCAGTATTTT CSVVGLAGSSTDTQYF
- TRBJ2-6 - TRBV28 TGTGCCAGCTACTACTCTGGGGCCAACGTCCTGACTTTC CASYYSGANVLTF
- TRBJ2-7 once TRBV7-6 TGTGCCAGCAGCTTAGCCGGCGGCGACCCCACCTCCGAGCAGTACTTC CASSLAGGDPTSEQYF
TRBD2 TRBJ2-2 - TRBV28 TGTGCCAGCAGTTTCGCGAGCGGGAACCTCGGGGAGCTGTTTTTT CASSFASGNLGELFF
TRBD1 TRBJ1-4 once TRBV7-9 TGTGCCAGCATCGAAGTGGGACAGGGGAACGAAAAACTGTTTTTT CASIEVGQGNEKLFF
TRBD2 TRBJ2-7 - TRBV27 TGTGCCAGCGGTGAGGCGGGAGTACCTTACGAGCAGTACTTC CASGEAGVPYEQYF
TRBD2 TRBJ2-5 once TRBV10-3 TGTGCCATCAGTGAGACTAGCGGCCAAGAGACCCAGTACTTC CAISETSGQETQYF
- TRBJ1-2 - TRBV5-1 TGCGCCAGCAGCTTGAGCTACAGAAACGACTATGGCTACACCTTC CASSLSYRNDYGYTF
TRBD1 TRBJ2-7 - TRBV6-1 TGTGCCAGCAGTGAAACCCCGGGACAGGGCAGCAACGAGCAGTACTTC CASSETPGQGSNEQYF
TRBD2 TRBJ2-7 once TRBV7-3 TGTGCCAGCAGCTTAGCGGGAGGCCCCTACGAGCAGTACTTC CASSLAGGPYEQYF
TRBD2 TRBJ2-2 - TRBV30 TGTGCCTGGAGCGATCTAGCGGGAGCCGGGAACTCCGGGGAGCTGTTTTTT CAWSDLAGAGNSGELFF
TRBD2 TRBJ2-3 once TRBV4-3 TGCGCCAGCAGCCAAGTCTTAGCGGGAAGGGGCACAGATACGCAGTATTTT CASSQVLAGRGTDTQYF